This T cell receptor (beta chain) is from a study of blood T cell repertoires in COVID-19. Across the whole study: Both acute and convalescent COVID-19 samples were obtained from the United States, Italy and Spain. From T cells, B-cell-depleted T cells, or PBMCs came the material, which was cDNA or gDNA.

As processed by the authors: Reference gene primers were amplified, and this amplification served to estimate nucleated cell counts. The repertoire was sequenced with immunoSEQ multiplex PCR; TCRdb's copy has only in-frame clones and lacks some. The DNA gave D and trimming, while V, J and clone size come from that table. Among over 100,000 clones listed, over 75% were seen once. This clone occurred a few times. The clonotype comes from a woman aged 45-65 years with acute or convalescent COVID-19. Sequencing used peripheral blood.

CDR3 nucleotides: TGTGCCAGCTCACCATCCGCAGGCGGGGGCAGTGGCTACACCTTC. This sequence encodes CASSPSAGGGSGYTF. V usage is TRBV18 and J usage is TRBJ1-2, with a weak D call TRBD1 (6 bases). Germline V CDR1 and CDR2: KGHSH, LQKENI. This CDR3 is 15 amino acids long. V shed 2 bases and J shed 7 bases, with 17 bases lying between them.